The 21 T cell receptor beta chains below were found in one sample sequenced in a study of blood T cells in healthy people across ages. Combining a sample-barcoded 5' primer with a J-beta primer mix, a second PCR ran for about 6 to 12 cycles. TCRdb redid the calling of the 5' RACE reads with MiXCR, one entry per CDR3 protein. The repertoire holds about 1.4 million distinct CDR3 sequences, with 45% to 70% as singletons. The sequenced sample was blood. The receptors were gathered from a young man in good health.

The chain carries TRBV11-2 and TRBJ2-7, with D tentatively TRBD1 (6 bases). Germline V gene lookup returns CDR1 SGHAT and CDR2 FQNNGV. CDR3 size: 14 residues. Trimming took 5 bases from V and 4 from J, leaving 15 bases between them. The DNA for the CDR3 is TGTGCCAGCAGCCCTAGACAGGAACCTTACGAGCAGTACTTC. This gives the protein CASSPRQEPYEQYF.

V usage is TRBV6-6 and J usage is TRBJ2-1, with D possibly being TRBD1 (5 bases). Germline lookup yields CDR1 MNHNY and CDR2 SVGAGI (reference sequence). This CDR3 contains 13 residues. Trimming left V 8 bases short and J 2 bases short, with 10 bases between. The CDR3 loop is CASVTGPYNEQFF. In DNA form, the CDR3 reads TGTGCCAGCGTCACAGGTCCCTACAATGAGCAGTTCTTC.

This clonotype came up a few times. The genes are TRBV29-1 and TRBJ2-2, with TRBD2 identical over 7 bases. J lost 6 bases, V lost 3 bases, and 7 bases had no gene match. The CDR3 sequence is 14 residues long. CDR1 is SQVTM, CDR2 ANQGSEA, per germline. The CDR3 coding sequence is TGCAGCGTTGACGACGGGGAGGGATCCGGGGAGCTGTTTTTT. This codes for CSVDDGEGSGELFF.

This rearrangement joins TRBV24-1 to TRBJ1-2; 7 bases match TRBD1. The trim removed 4 bases at V and 6 bases at J, leaving 10 bases unmatched. Per germline, CDR1 KGHDR and CDR2 SFDVKD. The CDR3 sequence is 15 residues long. CDR3 DNA sequence: TGTGCCACCAGTGAGGGGGACAGCCCGGGAGATGGCTACACCTTC. Amino acid sequence: CATSEGDSPGDGYTF.

V usage is TRBV3-1 and J usage is TRBJ1-2; D remains ambiguous. V lost 1 base to trimming and J lost 10 bases, with 13 bases between them. Germline CDR1 LGHDT, CDR2 YNNKEL (reference sequence). This CDR3 contains 13 residues. The chain's CDR3 is CASSQVHAGVYTF. The CDR3 DNA reads TGTGCCAGCAGCCAAGTACATGCAGGAGTCTACACCTTC.

This clonotype has just a few counts. The V and J genes are TRBV20-1 and TRBJ2-3; D is undetermined. Germline V CDR1 and CDR2: DFQATT, SNEGSKA (reference sequence). There are 10 residues in the CDR3. CDR3 loop: CSTDTDTQYF. CDR3 coding DNA: TGCAGCACGGACACAGATACGCAGTATTTT.

This clonotype was picked up a small number of times. The chain uses TRBV9 and TRBJ2-3; 10 bases align to TRBD2. Germline assignment: CDR1 SGDLS and CDR2 YYNGEE. The CDR3 consists of 16 residues. V gave up 2 bases and J gave up 5 bases; unmatched junction bases: 8. The CDR3 protein is CASSVQTSGPGDTQYF. The CDR3 nucleotides are TGTGCCAGCAGCGTCCAGACTAGCGGGCCAGGAGATACGCAGTATTTT.

V usage is TRBV9 and J usage is TRBJ2-3, with D possibly being TRBD2 (5 bases). V was pared by 2 bases and J by 3 bases, with 10 bases between. CDR1 is SGDLS and CDR2 is YYNGEE in the germline V gene. This CDR3 has 14 amino acids. DNA for the CDR3: TGTGCCAGCAGCGTTGGGGAGAGGACAGATACGCAGTATTTT. Its protein product is CASSVGERTDTQYF. Together with reference TRBV9 and TRBJ2-3, the CDR3 gives the full variable domain: DSGVTQTPKHLITATGQRVTLRCSPRSGDLSVYWYQQSLDQGLQFLIQYYNGEERAKGNILERFSAQQFPDLHSELNLSSLELGDSALYFCASSVGERTDTQYFGPGTRLTVL.

This chain uses TRBV12-3 or TRBV12-4 with TRBJ1-1; TRBD1 might be the D (5 bases). The CDR3 extends over 15 amino acids. The V end lost 1 base, the J end lost 0 bases, and 9 bases lay between the germline ends. The CDR3 protein is CASSLGDGMNTEAFF. The CDR3 DNA reads TGTGCCAGCAGTTTAGGGGACGGCATGAACACTGAAGCTTTCTTT.

The V and J genes are TRBV6-6 and TRBJ1-2, with TRBD1 matching over 9 bases. This CDR3 contains 14 residues. V dropped 7 bases and J dropped 0; count of bases not matched to a gene: 3. Germline V gene lookup returns CDR1 MNHNY and CDR2 SVGAGI (reference sequence). The CDR3, as DNA: TGTGCCAGCAAGGGACAGGGCTCTAACTATGGCTACACCTTC. Translating gives CASKGQGSNYGYTF.

This clonotype was seen more than once but under ten times. CDR3 bases: TGCAGTGCTAGAGGTGCGACTAGACTCGGGAATGAGCAGTTCTTC. It specifies CSARGATRLGNEQFF. This sequence joins TRBV20-1 and TRBJ2-1; D may be TRBD2 (6 bases). Trimming pared 1 base from V and 7 bases from J, leaving 17 bases between. CDR3 length equals 15 residues. Germline V gives CDR1 DFQATT, CDR2 SNEGSKA (reference sequence).

This clonotype came up a few times. The rearrangement uses TRBV19 and TRBJ2-6; D remains ambiguous. Trimming took 10 bases from V and 1 from J, leaving 17 bases between them. CDR3 size: 16 residues. Germline CDR1 reads LNHDA; CDR2 reads SQIVND (reference sequence). CDR3 nucleotide sequence: TGTGCCACTTCCCATATCCCCCCGTCTGGGGCCAACGTCCTGACTTTC. Translation gives CATSHIPPSGANVLTF.

DNA for the CDR3: TGTGCCAGCAGCTTAGCGGACCCCTTATCCACAGATACGCAGTATTTT. It codes for CASSLADPLSTDTQYF. This sequence joins TRBV7-9 and TRBJ2-3; D is uncertain. With 0 bases removed from V and 2 bases from J, the gap between germline ends came to 12 bases. This CDR3 contains 16 residues. Germline values: CDR1 SEHNR, CDR2 FQNEAQ (reference sequence).

A single count supports this clonotype. The chain is built from TRBV20-1 and TRBJ2-3; 9 nucleotides agree with TRBD2. The CDR3 spans 14 residues. The germline gives CDR1 DFQATT, CDR2 SNEGSKA (reference sequence). The junction had 8 bases not matched to a gene; V was cut back by 5 bases and J by 5 bases. The CDR3 is CSAPLAGVGDTQYF. CDR3 bases: TGCAGTGCTCCATTAGCGGGGGTGGGAGATACGCAGTATTTT.

V gene TRBV6-2 or TRBV6-3 combines with J gene TRBJ2-1; 7 positions match TRBD2. The CDR3 has 14 residues. The trim removed 6 bases at V and 5 bases at J, leaving 7 bases unmatched. Looked up from germline, CDR1 is MNHEY and CDR2 is SVGEGT. The CDR3 reads CASRPLALNNEQFF. In DNA, the CDR3 is TGTGCCAGCAGACCACTAGCGCTAAACAATGAGCAGTTCTTC.

The chain employs TRBV2 and TRBJ1-5; no clear D gene. The CDR3 length is 15 residues. The V gene's germline CDR1 is SNHLY and CDR2 FYNNEI. Trimming removed 4 bases at V and 0 bases at J, with 10 bases between. This CDR3 is CASSVSIYSNQPQHF. The CDR3 DNA reads TGTGCCAGCAGTGTATCCATCTATAGCAATCAGCCCCAGCATTTT.

CDR3 nucleotide sequence: TGTGCCAGCAGCGTGGACTGGGGGGTGAACAATGAGCAGTTCTTC. It encodes CASSVDWGVNNEQFF. V usage is TRBV7-2 and J usage is TRBJ2-1; weak D call: TRBD2 (6 bases). The CDR3 is made up of 15 amino acids. V lost 5 bases, J lost 5 bases, and 16 bases lay in between. The germline CDR1 and CDR2 sequences are SGHTA and FQGNSA.

The rearrangement links TRBV4-3 to TRBJ2-2; D gene unclear. Germline V gene lookup returns CDR1 LGHNA and CDR2 YSLEER. The CDR3 length is 17 residues. V dropped 0 bases and J dropped 2 bases, with 13 bases sitting between them. CDR3 coding DNA: TGCGCCAGCAGCCAAGATCCCCCCATTCTAAACACCGGGGAGCTGTTTTTT. Its translation is CASSQDPPILNTGELFF.

This clonotype was seen a few times. This rearrangement joins TRBV2 to TRBJ1-5; D is possibly TRBD1 (5 bases). The CDR3 runs to 13 residues. The V and J ends lost 8 bases and 5 bases respectively, with 13 bases between them. CDR1 and CDR2 from the germline V gene are SNHLY and FYNNEI. This CDR3 reads CASGRESHQPQHF. The DNA of the CDR3 is TGTGCCAGCGGCAGGGAATCGCATCAGCCCCAGCATTTT.

In its sample, this clonotype was seen a few times. The gene calls are TRBV6-6 and TRBJ2-2; D remains unclear. Looked up from germline, CDR1 is MNHNY and CDR2 is SVGAGI (reference sequence). The CDR3 runs to 14 residues. V shed 4 bases and J shed 5 bases, with 11 bases lying between them. The CDR3 sequence: CASSFDPRTGELFF. The DNA of the CDR3 is TGTGCCAGCAGTTTTGACCCGAGGACCGGGGAGCTGTTTTTT.

The genes are TRBV20-1 and TRBJ1-2; TRBD1 matches 9 bases. This CDR3 has 13 amino acids. V lost 4 bases, J lost 6 bases, and 6 bases stayed unmatched. Germline V gives CDR1 DFQATT, CDR2 SNEGSKA (reference sequence). The DNA for the CDR3 is TGCAGTGCTATCTCCTGGACAGGGGATGGCTACACCTTC. This encodes CSAISWTGDGYTF.